This T cell receptor beta chain appears in the sequencing data of a study of T cell changes during pregnancy in multiple sclerosis. Here immunoSEQ multiplex PCR was the method, and the copy in TCRdb shows in-frame clones only, minus some. The table shows almost 65,000 clones, with 92% occurring only once. The CDR3 length is 13 residues. Per the germline V gene, CDR1 is SGHTA and CDR2 is FQGNSA. The junction had 8 bases not matched to a gene; V was cut back by 4 bases and J by 9 bases. The sequence derives from a female donor with multiple sclerosis, enrolled in a pregnancy study. The gene calls are TRBV7-2 and TRBJ1-2; 7 bases agree with TRBD1. The sample was peripheral blood, taken in the first trimester of pregnancy. The CDR3 DNA reads TGTGCCAGCAGCTCCAGGGGGACCTTACGCTACACCTTC. Its protein product is CASSSRGTLRYTF. The whole variable domain, filled in from reference TRBV7-2 and TRBJ1-2, reads GAGVSQSPSNKVTEKGKDVELRCDPISGHTALYWYRQSLGQGLEFLIYFQGNSAPDKSGLPSDRFSAERTGGSVSTLTIQRTQQEDSAVYLCASSSRGTLRYTFGSGTRLTVV.